The 20 T cell receptor beta chains in this list originate from one sample, sequenced in a study of CD8 T cells in Susac syndrome (dated by TCRdb to about 2019). The library was built by means of the immunoSEQ multiplex PCR assay. RNA was extracted with the RNeasy kit and about 0.5 to 1 ug was reverse transcribed using random hexamers. In TCRdb, the public reads were trimmed at Q25 with fastp and aligned with MiXCR, with productive beta chains retained. Rows matching on CDR3 protein sequence are summarized as one entry with the most common DNA and genes. This sample lists about 130,000 distinct CDR3 sequences; around 94% were detected once. Together, the top ten hold approximately 0.2% of the sample. Sequencing input: CD8+ T cells from PBMCs. The receptor source for this set is a human donor with Susac syndrome.

The CDR3, as DNA: TGTGCCATCAGTGACCAGCGGACAGGGGACACTGAAGCTTTCTTT. Its protein product is CAISDQRTGDTEAFF. The rearrangement uses TRBV10-3 and TRBJ1-1, with 9 nucleotides matching TRBD1. J was trimmed by 3 bases and V by 3 bases; bases with no gene match: 5. Germline V gene data show CDR1 as ENHRY and CDR2 as SYGVKD. CDR3 size: 15 residues.

This clonotype showed up just once. The V gene is TRBV20-1, the J gene TRBJ2-3; perhaps D is TRBD1 or TRBD2 (6 bases each). Germline CDR1 and CDR2: DFQATT and SNEGSKA (reference sequence). The CDR3 is 21 residues long. V dropped 3 bases and J dropped 0 bases, with 31 bases sitting between them. The CDR3 DNA follows: TGCAGTGCTAGCCCGCCCCGGGTGTGGGGGGCGGTCCCATCTAGCACAGATACGCAGTATTTT. This encodes CSASPPRVWGAVPSSTDTQYF.

The chain joins TRBV7-9 to TRBJ1-1; the D gene is possibly TRBD1 (5 bases). The CDR3 contains 12 residues. From germline, CDR1 is SEHNR and CDR2 FQNEAQ (reference sequence). Between the trimmed V and J ends, which lost 6 bases and 4 bases, there was a span of 9 bases. CDR3 DNA sequence: TGTGCCAGCAGTCTGGGGGTCACTGAAGCTTTCTTT. Encoded protein: CASSLGVTEAFF.

The chain links TRBV4-1 to TRBJ2-2; possibly TRBD1 for D (6 bases). This CDR3 spans 15 amino acids. V shed 4 bases and J shed 2 bases, with 11 bases lying between them. Germline CDR1 and CDR2: MGHRA and YSYEKL. The CDR3 coding sequence is TGCGCCAGCAGCCCGACAGGATTAAACACCGGGGAGCTGTTTTTT. Residues: CASSPTGLNTGELFF.

This chain links TRBV24-1 with TRBJ1-3; the D is unclear. Germline-derived CDR1 and CDR2 are KGHDR and SFDVKD. The CDR3 length is 13 residues. V lost 5 bases to trimming and J lost 4 bases, with 8 bases between them. CDR3 nucleotide sequence: TGTGCCACCAGTGGTGTTGACGGAAACACCATATATTTT. It encodes CATSGVDGNTIYF.

The genes are TRBV5-6 and TRBJ1-6; no firm D call. The CDR3 contains 14 residues. The germline V gene encodes CDR1 SGHDT and CDR2 YYEEEE. V gave up 0 bases and J gave up 7 bases, with 8 bases separating them. CDR3: CASSLVSQNSPLHF. Written as DNA, the CDR3 is TGTGCCAGCAGCTTGGTGTCACAGAATTCACCCCTCCACTTT.

The chain employs TRBV6-5 and TRBJ2-7, with D tentatively TRBD1 or TRBD2 (6 bases each). V was cut by 4 bases and J by 5 bases, with 15 bases left in between. Germline V gene lookup returns CDR1 MNHEY and CDR2 SVGAGI. This CDR3 contains 14 residues. The CDR3 loop reads CASSSGWGANEQYF. CDR3 nucleotides: TGTGCCAGCAGTTCGGGGTGGGGGGCGAACGAGCAGTACTTC.

V gene TRBV19 combines with J gene TRBJ2-1; 8 bases line up with TRBD2. J lost 1 base, V lost 10 bases, and 3 bases had no gene match. The CDR3 has 13 residues. The germline V gene encodes CDR1 LNHDA and CDR2 SQIVND (reference sequence). CDR3 in DNA: TGTGCCACCGCTAGCGGGTCCTACAATGAGCAGTTCTTC. Translating gives CATASGSYNEQFF.

The V and J genes are TRBV28 and TRBJ2-3; the D is unclear. This CDR3 region has 13 residues. Germline CDR1 MDHEN, CDR2 SYDVKM. The V end was cut by 7 bases, the J end by 2 bases, with 10 bases between. CDR3 DNA sequence: TGTGCCAGCACCGAGAAGCTCACAGATACGCAGTATTTT. It is translated as CASTEKLTDTQYF.

A remark on this clonotype: At one end, the junction sequence differs from germline, possibly due to a read error. The V call is TRBV4-1, the J call TRBJ1-5; TRBD1 might be the D (5 bases). Germline lookup yields CDR1 MGHRA and CDR2 YSYEKL. The CDR3 consists of 16 residues. The CDR3 reads CASSQGPGTYNQPQHF. As DNA, the CDR3 is TGCGCCAGCAGTCAAGGGCCGGGGACCTACAATCAGCCCCAGCATTTT.

Points on this clonotype: The germline gene is not matched at one end of the junction; a read error may be the cause. The gene calls are TRBV7-7 and TRBJ2-5; D gene unclear. This CDR3 comprises 15 residues. Germline CDR1 reads SSHAT; CDR2 reads FNYEAQ (reference sequence). The CDR3 reads CASSSFSGRQETQYF. CDR3 DNA: TGTGCTAGCAGCTCATTTTCGGGCAGACAAGAGACCCAGTACTTC.

This rearrangement joins TRBV2 to TRBJ2-7; a possible D gene is TRBD1 (8 bases). The CDR3 spans 16 residues. Germline-derived CDR1 and CDR2 are SNHLY and FYNNEI. Between the trimmed V and J ends, which lost 1 base and 7 bases, there was a span of 20 bases. In DNA, the CDR3 is TGTGCCAGCAGTGAAGGGGGACAGGCGCTCGGGAGGGAGCAGTACTTC. Translated: CASSEGGQALGREQYF.

The V call is TRBV4-2, the J call TRBJ1-1; perhaps TRBD1 as D (5 bases). In germline, CDR1 is LGHNA, CDR2 YNFKEQ. The CDR3 loop spans 14 amino acids. Between the trimmed V and J ends, which lost 1 base and 6 bases, there was a span of 12 bases. The DNA for the CDR3 is TGTGCCAGCAGCCAAGGGGACCAAAATTCTGAAGCTTTCTTT. Protein: CASSQGDQNSEAFF.

The J gene is TRBJ2-2, the V gene TRBV7-9; D perhaps matches TRBD2 (6 bases). Germline values: CDR1 SEHNR, CDR2 FQNEAQ (reference sequence). The length of the CDR3 is 13 residues. Trimming took off 5 bases at V and 7 bases at J, with 11 bases between the two ends. The CDR3 sequence is CASSLIGGGELFF. In nucleotides, the CDR3 is TGTGCCAGCAGCCTAATCGGGGGCGGGGAGCTGTTTTTT.

This chain links TRBV15 with TRBJ1-2; D unresolved. This CDR3 is 15 amino acids long. With 8 bases removed from V and 0 bases from J, the gap between germline ends came to 16 bases. Germline lookup yields CDR1 LNHNV and CDR2 YYDKDF (reference sequence). The CDR3 here is CATRGQVEANYGYTF. DNA of the CDR3: TGTGCCACCCGCGGGCAGGTCGAAGCTAACTATGGCTACACCTTC.

This clonotype showed up just once. The CDR3 loop reads CSARGTGGYEQYF. The CDR3 bases are TGCAGTGCCCGGGGGACAGGGGGCTACGAGCAGTACTTC. The chain joins TRBV20-1 to TRBJ2-7; 11 nucleotides align to TRBD1. The CDR3 has 13 amino acids. Germline V gives CDR1 DFQATT, CDR2 SNEGSKA (reference sequence). Trimming removed 6 bases from V and 3 bases from J; junction bases left unmatched: 4.

The chain joins TRBV29-1 to TRBJ1-1; no definite D call. This CDR3 has 12 residues. Germline CDR1 is SQVTM and CDR2 is ANQGSEA. The CDR3 here is CCLSVGETEAFF. CDR3 nucleotides: TGCTGCCTGTCAGTCGGGGAGACTGAAGCTTTCTTT.

This sequence joins TRBV5-6 and TRBJ1-3; 9 nucleotides line up with TRBD1. The junction had 4 bases not matched to a gene; V was cut back by 2 bases and J by 4 bases. The V gene's germline CDR1 is SGHDT and CDR2 YYEEEE. The CDR3 contains 15 residues. The DNA for the CDR3 is TGTGCCAGCAGCTTCGGACAGGGGTACGGAAACACCATATATTTT. The encoded protein is CASSFGQGYGNTIYF.

V gene TRBV25-1 combines with J gene TRBJ2-5, with D maybe TRBD2 (6 bases). V lost 6 bases and J lost 2, with 10 bases in between. The CDR3 spans 13 residues. Germline lookup yields CDR1 MGHDK and CDR2 SYGVNS. CDR3 region: CASRDYWQETQYF. The DNA for the CDR3 is TGTGCCAGCAGGGACTACTGGCAAGAGACCCAGTACTTC. The full variable domain, in which reference TRBV25-1 and TRBJ2-5 provide the parts outside the CDR3, is EADIYQTPRYLVIGTGKKITLECSQTMGHDKMYWYQQDPGMELHLIHYSYGVNSTEKGDLSSESTVSRIRTEHFPLTLESARPSHTSQYLCASRDYWQETQYFGPGTRLLVL.

The V call is TRBV27, the J call TRBJ2-3, with 11 positions matching TRBD2. Germline V lookup: CDR1 MNHEY, CDR2 SMNVEV (reference sequence). The CDR3 has 16 amino acids. V lost 6 bases, J lost 2 bases, and 7 bases stayed unmatched. The CDR3 coding sequence is TGTGCCAGCAGCCTGGTGACTAGCGGGGACACAGATACGCAGTATTTT. Its protein is CASSLVTSGDTDTQYF.